The 3 T cell receptor beta chains given below trace back to one sample, sequenced in a study of T cells in Graves' hyperthyroidism and ophthalmopathy. RNA transcripts were the template for amplifying TCR beta CDR3 regions. With the HTBI primer set, the TCR CDR3 went through a first round of RT-PCR. MiXCR was run by TCRdb on the multiplex PCR reads, yielding one entry per CDR3 protein. The sample includes 500,000 to 750,000 distinct CDR3 sequences, approximately 15% of them seen just once. Sequencing input: blood. These receptors were taken from a woman aged 18-30 years with Graves' ophthalmopathy.

This clonotype has at least ten counts. This chain uses TRBV7-3 with TRBJ2-3; D ambiguous. Per the germline V gene, CDR1 is SGHTA and CDR2 is FQGTGA. V was cut by 5 bases and J by 6 bases, with 12 bases left in between. The CDR3 runs 13 residues. CDR3 nucleotide sequence: TGTGCCAGCAGCGATGGAAGTACCGATACGCAGTATTTT. Translating it yields CASSDGSTDTQYF.

This clonotype has ten or more counts. The chain uses TRBV3-1 and TRBJ2-7; 7 bases match TRBD2. The CDR3 has 16 amino acids. Trimming removed 2 bases from V and 0 bases from J; junction bases left unmatched: 7. Germline CDR1 is LGHDT and CDR2 is YNNKEL (reference sequence). CDR3 amino acids: CASSQIRGGGSYEQYF. The CDR3, as DNA: TGTGCCAGCAGCCAAATTCGGGGCGGGGGCTCCTACGAGCAGTACTTC.

This clonotype was seen ten or more times. V gene TRBV9 combines with J gene TRBJ1-4; 9 nucleotides match TRBD1. Trimming cost V 0 bases and J 6 bases; bases outside gene matches: 3. Per the germline V gene, CDR1 is SGDLS and CDR2 is YYNGEE. The CDR3 length is 15 residues. CDR3 protein: CASSVGTGVDEKLFF. DNA of the CDR3: TGTGCCAGCAGCGTAGGGACAGGGGTGGATGAAAAACTGTTTTTT. Drawing the rest from reference TRBV9 and TRBJ1-4, the complete variable domain is DSGVTQTPKHLITATGQRVTLRCSPRSGDLSVYWYQQSLDQGLQFLIQYYNGEERAKGNILERFSAQQFPDLHSELNLSSLELGDSALYFCASSVGTGVDEKLFFGSGTQLSVL.